The 8 T cell receptor beta chains below all came from one sample that was sequenced in a study of vaccination and CD4 T cells after COVID-19. These receptors are not linked to any known antigen. Sequencing of DNA taken from cultured CD4+ T cells relied on the Oncomine TCR Beta short-read assay. TCRdb reprocessed the PCR reads via MiXCR and lists one record per CDR3 protein. The sample records under 6,500 distinct CDR3 sequences, approximately 80% being singletons. Treatment here: approximately nine-day PBMC culture with coronavirus spike peptide pools or control peptides (ViraFEST assay). The sample was CD4+ T cells from blood, cultured in vitro. These receptors were taken from a human donor who had recovered from COVID-19.

The chain links TRBV27 to TRBJ1-5, with 7 bases lining up with TRBD1. The ends lost 6 bases at V and 0 bases at J; junction bases unmatched: 5. There are 15 residues in the CDR3. Germline V CDR1 and CDR2: MNHEY, SMNVEV (reference sequence). The CDR3 sequence: CASSGTAFSNQPQHF. The CDR3 coding sequence is TGTGCCAGCAGCGGGACAGCTTTTAGCAATCAGCCCCAGCATTTT.

The gene calls are TRBV6-1 and TRBJ1-6, with a tentative D call TRBD1 (5 bases). Trimming left V 8 bases short and J 4 bases short, with 15 bases between. The CDR3 spans 15 residues. Germline CDR1 MNHNS, CDR2 SASEGT. As DNA, the CDR3 is TGTGCCAGCCGCCCCACGACAGAGTATAATTCACCCCTCCACTTT. Translating it yields CASRPTTEYNSPLHF.

This rearrangement joins TRBV2 to TRBJ2-2; unclear D gene. Germline assignment: CDR1 SNHLY and CDR2 FYNNEI. Trimming pared 5 bases from V and 1 base from J, leaving 8 bases between. The CDR3 is made up of 14 amino acids. The CDR3 loop reads CASSTDGNTGELFF. For the CDR3, the DNA is TGTGCCAGCAGTACGGACGGGAACACCGGGGAGCTGTTTTTT.

This rearrangement joins TRBV7-8 to TRBJ1-6; 8 nucleotides align to TRBD1. The germline gives CDR1 SGHVS, CDR2 FQNEAQ. The CDR3 consists of 15 residues. Losses at the gene ends were 5 bases for V and 6 bases for J; bases not matched to a gene: 6. The CDR3 loop is CASSATGVPNSPLHF. The CDR3 DNA reads TGTGCCAGCAGCGCGACAGGGGTACCTAATTCACCCCTCCACTTT. Variable domain in full (rest from reference TRBV7-8 and TRBJ1-6): GAGVSQSPRYKVAKRGQDVALRCDPISGHVSLFWYQQALGQGPEFLTYFQNEAQLDKSGLPSDRFFAERPEGSVSTLKIQRTQQEDSAVYLCASSATGVPNSPLHFGNGTRLTVT.

The V call is TRBV20-1, the J call TRBJ2-2; 11 nucleotides agree with TRBD2. The CDR3 length is 18 residues. Germline V gene sequence: CDR1 DFQATT, CDR2 SNEGSKA (reference sequence). V lost 6 bases to trimming and J lost 0 bases; unmatched junction nucleotides: 12. The CDR3 DNA sequence: TGCAGTGCCCGGGGGCCTAGCGGGAGGTCGCCGAACACCGGGGAGCTGTTTTTT. This translates into CSARGPSGRSPNTGELFF.

This clonotype was picked up one time. This rearrangement joins TRBV20-1 to TRBJ1-3, with 7 bases that match TRBD1. The CDR3 is 13 amino acids. Germline CDR1 reads DFQATT; CDR2 reads SNEGSKA (reference sequence). The V and J ends lost 4 bases and 4 bases, in that order; junction bases with no gene match: 4. CDR3 amino acids: CSAIQGLGNTIYF. Here the CDR3 DNA reads TGCAGTGCTATACAGGGGTTGGGAAACACCATATATTTT.

This clonotype was counted a few times. This CDR3 reads CASSPRLTPYNEQFF. The CDR3 nucleotides read TGTGCCAGCAGTCCCCGACTAACCCCGTACAATGAGCAGTTCTTC. V and J are TRBV12-3 or TRBV12-4 and TRBJ2-1, with TRBD2 as a possible D gene (5 bases). V was pared by 5 bases and J by 4 bases, with 15 bases between. CDR3 length equals 15 residues.

J is TRBJ2-3 and V is TRBV19, with 11 positions matching TRBD1. The CDR3 loop spans 16 amino acids. V was clipped by 4 bases and J by 2 bases; unmatched bases: 5. The germline CDR1 and CDR2 sequences are LNHDA and SQIVND (reference sequence). CDR3 residues: CASSTGQGDNTDTQYF. CDR3 coding DNA: TGTGCCAGTAGTACGGGACAGGGGGACAACACAGATACGCAGTATTTT.